The next 30 T cell receptor beta chains were all read from a single sample in a study of T cell responses to AZD1222 COVID-19 vaccine. Assay used: immunoSEQ multiplex PCR; TCRdb lists only in-frame clones, some missing. The table records about 120,000 clones, 92% of them present only once. The sample consisted of peripheral blood, taken on day 0 of AZD1222 vaccination. The receptor set was obtained from an adult in good health.

The chain employs TRBV2 and TRBJ2-1; 8 positions match TRBD2. Germline V gene data show CDR1 as SNHLY and CDR2 as FYNNEI. With V trimmed by 1 base and J by 7 bases, 18 bases remained unmatched. CDR3 length: 19 amino acids. Here the CDR3 reads CASSEVRGRSGRLRNEQFF. The CDR3 DNA is TGTGCCAGCAGTGAAGTCAGGGGACGGAGCGGGAGATTGCGTAATGAGCAGTTCTTC.

This rearrangement joins TRBV7-6 to TRBJ1-5, with D tentatively TRBD1 (5 bases). The CDR3 has 15 amino acids. Germline CDR1 is SGHVS and CDR2 is FNYEAQ. Deletions cut 5 bases from V and 3 bases from J, with 14 bases between. The CDR3 is CASSLAGGVNQPQHF. CDR3 DNA: TGTGCCAGCAGCCTGGCGGGGGGGGTCAATCAGCCCCAGCATTTT.

The chain carries TRBV10-2 and TRBJ1-1, with no clear D. V was shortened by 5 bases and J by 8 bases, with 9 bases between the two germline ends. The CDR3 length is 11 residues. Germline CDR1 and CDR2: WSHSY and SAAADI. The CDR3 is CASSPRREAFF. The CDR3, as DNA: TGCGCCAGCAGTCCAAGGAGAGAAGCTTTCTTT.

The chain uses TRBV6-2 or TRBV6-3 and TRBJ2-5, with a tentative D call TRBD2 (6 bases). Trimming stripped 0 bases from V and 5 bases from J, with 10 bases between. This CDR3 is 14 amino acids long. The germline V gene has CDR1 MNHEY and CDR2 SVGEGT. CDR3 in amino acids: CASSYSGGRETQYF. CDR3 DNA sequence: TGTGCCAGCAGTTACTCCGGGGGTCGGGAGACCCAGTACTTC.

The chain joins TRBV2 to TRBJ1-5; 9 bases align to TRBD1. This CDR3 has 14 amino acids. CDR1 is SNHLY, CDR2 FYNNEI, per germline. Trimming cost V 6 bases and J 7 bases; bases outside gene matches: 7. The CDR3 loop is CASSWTGEGQPQHF. CDR3 nucleotides: TGTGCCAGCAGCTGGACAGGGGAAGGACAGCCCCAGCATTTT.

This clone was seen just once. The chain is built from TRBV19 and TRBJ1-3; D is uncertain. The ends were cut back, 6 bases at V and 0 bases at J, with 3 bases in the middle. Germline CDR1 is LNHDA and CDR2 is SQIVND (reference sequence). CDR3 length: 12 amino acids. The CDR3 here is CASRSSGNTIYF. CDR3 nucleotides: TGTGCCAGTAGAAGCTCTGGAAACACCATATATTTT. Using reference TRBV19 and TRBJ1-3 for the parts outside the CDR3, the full variable domain is DGGITQSPKYLFRKEGQNVTLSCEQNLNHDAMYWYRQDPGQGLRLIYYSQIVNDFQKGDIAEGYSVSREKKESFPLTVTSAQKNPTAFYLCASRSSGNTIYFGEGSWLTVV.

This chain connects TRBV5-1 to TRBJ1-4; D not certain. Germline lookup yields CDR1 SGHRS and CDR2 YFSETQ. The CDR3 loop spans 15 amino acids. V lost 0 bases and J lost 7, with 13 bases in between. The CDR3, as DNA: TGCGCCAGCAGCTTGGGGGCCCCCGGGCGTGAAAAACTGTTTTTT. It is translated as CASSLGAPGREKLFF.

The chain joins TRBV7-2 to TRBJ2-1; a possible D gene is TRBD1 (5 bases). The CDR3 has 15 residues. CDR1 SGHTA and CDR2 FQGNSA come from the germline V gene. Trimming cost V 1 base and J 3 bases, with 10 bases left between them. This CDR3 is CASSLDGARYNEQFF. In DNA form, the CDR3 reads TGTGCCAGCAGCTTAGATGGGGCACGCTACAATGAGCAGTTCTTC.

V gene TRBV9 combines with J gene TRBJ2-5; 8 bases line up with TRBD2. The V segment lost 0 bases and the J segment 5 bases; nucleotides outside the gene matches: 6. The CDR3 consists of 15 residues. Germline CDR1 and CDR2: SGDLS and YYNGEE. As DNA, the CDR3 is TGTGCCAGCAGCGTAGACGCGGGGGGCCGGGAGACCCAGTACTTC. Translation gives CASSVDAGGRETQYF.

The V and J genes are TRBV2 and TRBJ1-1; the D is unclear. Trimming pared 6 bases from V and 4 bases from J, leaving 9 bases between. Germline V gives CDR1 SNHLY, CDR2 FYNNEI. CDR3 length equals 12 residues. The CDR3 spells CASRDELTEAFF. DNA of the CDR3: TGTGCCAGCAGGGATGAGCTCACTGAAGCTTTCTTT.

This clone was seen once. The J gene is TRBJ1-5, the V gene TRBV6-6; D gene unclear. CDR1 is MNHNY, CDR2 SVGAGI, per germline (reference sequence). Trimming took off 2 bases at V and 6 bases at J, with 8 bases between the two ends. The CDR3 length is 13 residues. This CDR3 is CASSYEATQPQHF. Written as DNA, the CDR3 is TGTGCCAGCAGTTACGAGGCTACTCAGCCCCAGCATTTT.

The CDR3 nucleotides are TGTGCCAGCAGCTACCGGGACCGGACTGGAAACACCATATATTTT. This sequence encodes CASSYRDRTGNTIYF. This rearrangement joins TRBV5-4 to TRBJ1-3; maybe TRBD1 (5 bases). The CDR3 extends over 15 amino acids. Germline V gene lookup returns CDR1 SGHNT and CDR2 YYREEE (reference sequence). V lost 3 bases and J lost 2, with 12 bases in between.

This clone was counted between two and nine times. The rearrangement joins TRBV5-1 to TRBJ2-7, with TRBD2 matching 11 bases. From germline, CDR1 is SGHRS and CDR2 YFSETQ. V trimming: 2 bases; J trimming: 6 bases; junction bases outside the gene matches: 4. This CDR3 is 14 amino acids long. The chain's CDR3 is CASSFLLAGGEQYF. In nucleotides, the CDR3 is TGCGCCAGCAGCTTCTTGCTAGCGGGAGGCGAGCAGTACTTC.

About this clone: Other DNA sequences from this sample encode an identical CDR3 as well. This rearrangement joins TRBV2 to TRBJ2-5, with no clear D. V was clipped by 1 base and J by 5 bases, with 2 bases between them. Germline CDR1 and CDR2: SNHLY and FYNNEI. The CDR3 has 11 amino acids. The CDR3 loop is CASSEGETQYF. The CDR3, as DNA: TGTGCCAGCAGTGAAGGCGAGACCCAGTACTTC.

The chain employs TRBV27 and TRBJ1-1, with 8 bases that match TRBD1. CDR3 size: 16 residues. From germline, CDR1 is MNHEY and CDR2 SMNVEV (reference sequence). With 1 base clipped from V and 3 bases from J, the junction kept 7 bases outside the gene matches. In nucleotides, the CDR3 is TGTGCCAGCAGTTTATGGCCAGGGGGCTACGACACTGAAGCTTTCTTT. It encodes CASSLWPGGYDTEAFF.

The rearrangement joins TRBV5-4 to TRBJ1-1; D is unclear. The CDR3 consists of 17 residues. V lost 3 bases and J 4 bases, leaving 22 bases between the germline ends. Per germline, CDR1 SGHNT and CDR2 YYREEE (reference sequence). For the CDR3, the DNA is TGTGCCAGCAGCTGGAGGAGAGGGCGCGACGAGTCCACTGAAGCTTTCTTT. This translates into CASSWRRGRDESTEAFF.

J is TRBJ1-2 and V is TRBV5-6; the D gene is possibly TRBD1 (5 bases). The V end lost 0 bases, the J end lost 2 bases, and 14 bases lay between the germline ends. The CDR3 consists of 16 residues. The germline V gene encodes CDR1 SGHDT and CDR2 YYEEEE. CDR3 DNA: TGTGCCAGCAGCTTGGGGGTCGACAGAACAAACTATGGCTACACCTTC. Translating it yields CASSLGVDRTNYGYTF.

The chain couples TRBV7-8 to TRBJ2-3; TRBD2 matches 10 bases. Germline CDR1 reads SGHVS; CDR2 reads FQNEAQ. The CDR3 contains 15 residues. Trimming removed 5 bases from V and 3 bases from J; junction bases left unmatched: 5. The CDR3 DNA sequence: TGTGCCAGCAGCCCAGTGACTAGCGGGACAGATACGCAGTATTTT. Residues: CASSPVTSGTDTQYF.

This chain links TRBV6-4 with TRBJ1-2, with TRBD1 as a possible D gene (6 bases). The germline V gene encodes CDR1 MRHNA and CDR2 SNTAGT. The CDR3 runs to 14 residues. V dropped 3 bases and J dropped 5 bases, with 13 bases sitting between them. This CDR3 is CASSEEQDSYGYTF. CDR3 nucleotides: TGTGCCAGCAGTGAAGAACAGGACAGTTATGGCTACACCTTC.

CDR3 in amino acids: CASSLIPPGVEETQYF. CDR3 coding DNA: TGTGCCAGCAGTTTAATCCCACCAGGGGTGGAAGAGACCCAGTACTTC. The chain uses TRBV27 and TRBJ2-5, with a possible D match to TRBD1 (6 bases). This CDR3 region has 16 residues. The ends were cut back, 2 bases at V and 3 bases at J, with 16 bases in the middle. Germline CDR1 MNHEY, CDR2 SMNVEV (reference sequence).

The J gene is TRBJ2-1, the V gene TRBV4-3, with D tentatively TRBD2 (6 bases). Germline V gene data show CDR1 as LGHNA and CDR2 as YSLEER. Between the trimmed V and J ends, which lost 4 bases and 10 bases, there was a span of 11 bases. This CDR3 has 12 residues. The CDR3 spells CASSLGAGEQFF. In DNA, the CDR3 is TGCGCCAGCAGCCTTGGGGCGGGAGAGCAGTTCTTC.

Here the CDR3 reads CASRRASQPQHF. The CDR3 DNA reads TGTGCCAGCCGAAGGGCAAGTCAGCCCCAGCATTTT. V usage is TRBV28 and J usage is TRBJ1-5; D remains ambiguous. V lost 8 bases and J lost 6, with 11 bases in between. The length of the CDR3 is 12 residues. Germline V CDR1 and CDR2: MDHEN, SYDVKM.

This sequence joins TRBV6-5 and TRBJ2-7; 11 nucleotides agree with TRBD2. With 6 bases clipped from V and 0 bases from J, the junction kept 4 bases outside the gene matches. CDR1 MNHEY and CDR2 SVGAGI come from the germline V gene. The CDR3 is 15 residues long. The CDR3 loop reads CASRLAGGSSYEQYF. CDR3 nucleotide sequence: TGTGCCAGCAGATTAGCGGGGGGGAGCTCCTACGAGCAGTACTTC.

This chain joins TRBV4-1 and TRBJ1-5, with TRBD1 matching over 7 bases. The CDR3 totals 19 residues. The J segment lost 0 bases and the V segment lost 2 bases, leaving 13 bases of the junction unmatched. Per germline, CDR1 MGHRA and CDR2 YSYEKL. The CDR3 protein is CASSQIQGPVPLSNQPQHF. CDR3 coding DNA: TGCGCCAGCAGCCAAATACAGGGGCCCGTGCCCCTTAGCAATCAGCCCCAGCATTTT.

The V and J genes are TRBV6-2 or TRBV6-3 and TRBJ1-1, with D uncertain. Germline V gene sequence: CDR1 MNHEY, CDR2 SVGEGT. The CDR3 is made up of 15 amino acids. Trimming pared 6 bases from V and 1 base from J, leaving 15 bases between. In DNA form, the CDR3 reads TGTGCCAGCAGCCCCCCCGGGGTGGGGAACACTGAAGCTTTCTTT. This codes for CASSPPGVGNTEAFF.

The V and J genes are TRBV6-2 or TRBV6-3 and TRBJ2-7, with TRBD1 matching over 8 bases. The CDR3 totals 14 residues. Germline V gives CDR1 MNHEY, CDR2 SVGEGT. J was trimmed by 4 bases and V by 2 bases; bases with no gene match: 4. The CDR3 is CASSYRTGLYEQYF. In DNA form, the CDR3 reads TGTGCCAGCAGTTACCGGACAGGGCTTTACGAGCAGTACTTC.

The chain has TRBV18 and TRBJ2-5; no reliable D call. Trimming shortened V by 5 bases and J by 2 bases, and 3 bases separated the two germline ends. This CDR3 region has 11 residues. Per germline, CDR1 KGHSH and CDR2 LQKENI. CDR3 nucleotide sequence: TGTGCCAGCTCAACACAAGAGACCCAGTACTTC. The encoded protein is CASSTQETQYF.

This chain uses TRBV5-8 with TRBJ1-5; maybe TRBD1 (5 bases). CDR1 is SGHTS and CDR2 is YDEGEE in the germline V gene. The V gene lost 2 bases and the J gene lost 4 bases, with 10 bases spanning the gap. This CDR3 is built from 14 residues. The CDR3 reads CASSFRDVNQPQHF. CDR3 coding DNA: TGTGCCAGCAGCTTTCGGGACGTTAATCAGCCCCAGCATTTT.

This chain joins TRBV4-1 and TRBJ1-5; no definite D call. Germline V lookup: CDR1 MGHRA, CDR2 YSYEKL. This CDR3 contains 14 residues. Trimming cost V 3 bases and J 0 bases, with 6 bases left between them. The CDR3 sequence: CASSHPYSNQPQHF. In DNA form, the CDR3 reads TGCGCCAGCAGCCACCCATATAGCAATCAGCCCCAGCATTTT.

The chain joins TRBV4-2 to TRBJ2-2; D is unresolved. V gave up 3 bases and J gave up 3 bases, with 14 bases separating them. Germline lookup yields CDR1 LGHNA and CDR2 YNFKEQ. The CDR3 has 16 amino acids. The CDR3 spells CASSHKLDLDTGELFF. The CDR3, as DNA: TGTGCCAGCAGCCACAAACTTGACCTTGACACCGGGGAGCTGTTTTTT.